This entry lists 30 T cell receptor beta chains sequenced from one sample in a study of blood T cells in healthy people across ages. Through a sample-barcoded 5' primer and a J-beta primer mix, a second PCR was run for roughly 6 to 11 cycles. TCRdb reanalysed the 5' RACE reads using MiXCR and keeps one entry per CDR3 protein. Of 800,000 or so distinct CDR3 sequences listed, 35% to 50% were seen once; the top ten hold about a sixth. Sequenced material: blood. Receptor source: a man older than 75 in good health.

The chain links TRBV6-5 to TRBJ1-2; perhaps TRBD1 as D (6 bases). Per germline, CDR1 MNHEY and CDR2 SVGAGI. The CDR3 is 15 amino acids. V gave up 4 bases and J gave up 3 bases, with 15 bases separating them. CDR3 nucleotide sequence: TGTGCCAGCAGTTCGACCCCCTCAGGGGACTATGGCTACACCTTC. This sequence encodes CASSSTPSGDYGYTF.

V and J are TRBV27 and TRBJ1-2, with TRBD1 identical over 7 bases. The CDR3 consists of 16 residues. CDR1 and CDR2 from the germline V gene are MNHEY and SMNVEV (reference sequence). V shed 6 bases and J 2 bases; nucleotides not matched to a gene: 12. The CDR3, as DNA: TGTGCCAGCAGACCACCCCTCGCGACAGGGAACTATGGCTACACCTTC. Amino acids: CASRPPLATGNYGYTF.

The gene calls are TRBV7-2 and TRBJ2-7; possibly TRBD2 for D (6 bases). This CDR3 is 15 amino acids long. Trimming pared 1 base from V and 6 bases from J, leaving 16 bases between. Germline loops: CDR1 SGHTA, CDR2 FQGNSA. CDR3 bases: TGTGCCAGCAGCTTAGGGCCGGGACTTCTGACCGAGCAGTACTTC. Amino acid sequence: CASSLGPGLLTEQYF.

The genes are TRBV5-1 and TRBJ2-6; D not resolved. Per the germline V gene, CDR1 is SGHRS and CDR2 is YFSETQ. This CDR3 is 15 amino acids long. Between the trimmed V and J ends, which lost 6 bases and 2 bases, there was a span of 12 bases. CDR3 protein: CASTRAAAGANVLTF. Written as DNA, the CDR3 is TGCGCCAGCACTAGGGCCGCGGCTGGGGCCAACGTCCTGACTTTC.

As regards this clonotype: Its ends do not fully match the called genes, so a read error is possible. V usage is TRBV6-5 and J usage is TRBJ2-7; 7 bases map to TRBD2. CDR1 and CDR2 (germline): MNHEY, SVGAGI. There are 15 residues in the CDR3. CDR3 bases: TGTGCCACCCGAGGGGTCCGCGGGAGCTCCTACAAGCAGTACTTC. It encodes CATRGVRGSSYKQYF.

Notes on this clonotype: A much larger clone is a single base away; this may be a read error. Lacking the conserved final phenylalanine or tryptophan, this CDR3 likely reflects a read error. This chain links TRBV6-2 or TRBV6-3 with TRBJ2-1; 7 bases agree with TRBD2. The V gene's germline CDR1 is MNHEY and CDR2 SVGEGT. V lost 4 bases and J lost 5; bases outside the gene matches: 2. The CDR3 spans 13 residues. The CDR3 loop is CASSWGGDNEQFI. The CDR3 bases are TGTGCCAGCAGTTGGGGAGGGGACAATGAGCAGTTCATC.

Concerning this clonotype: The conserved final phenylalanine or tryptophan is absent from the CDR3, which likely points to a read error. The chain links TRBV12-3 or TRBV12-4 to TRBJ2-1; D is unclear. Trimming took off 3 bases at V and 7 bases at J, with 10 bases between the two ends. The CDR3 covers 13 residues. The CDR3 DNA reads TGTGCCAGCAGTTTGGACCGATTGAATGAGCAGTTCTTA. It codes for CASSLDRLNEQFL.

The chain's CDR3 is CASSQASPYEQYF. In DNA, the CDR3 is TGTGCCAGCAGCCAAGCTAGCCCCTACGAGCAGTACTTC. The gene calls are TRBV14 and TRBJ2-7, with TRBD2 as a possible D gene (5 bases). Germline V gene data show CDR1 as SGHDN and CDR2 as FVKESK. The V end lost 1 base, the J end lost 2 bases, and 6 bases lay between the germline ends. CDR3 length: 13 amino acids.

J is TRBJ1-2 and V is TRBV27; D perhaps matches TRBD1 (5 bases). The CDR3 length is 13 residues. Trimming shortened V by 8 bases and J by 5 bases, and 15 bases separated the two germline ends. Germline lookup yields CDR1 MNHEY and CDR2 SMNVEV (reference sequence). For the CDR3, the DNA is TGTGCCAGCCGTCTCAGGGTGGGGTATGGCTACACCTTC. Protein product: CASRLRVGYGYTF.

V is TRBV27 and J is TRBJ2-3; no clear D. Between the trimmed V and J ends, which lost 3 bases and 4 bases, there was a span of 14 bases. Germline assignment: CDR1 MNHEY and CDR2 SMNVEV (reference sequence). This CDR3 has 15 amino acids. The CDR3 DNA reads TGTGCCAGCAGTTTCGTTTTAGGGTTGGCAGATACGCAGTATTTT. Its protein is CASSFVLGLADTQYF.

This sequence joins TRBV9 and TRBJ2-7; TRBD2 agrees at 11 bases. Germline CDR1 SGDLS, CDR2 YYNGEE. The CDR3 runs 18 residues. V was pared by 3 bases and J by 7 bases, with 18 bases of the junction left unmatched. The CDR3 coding sequence is TGTGCCAGCAGCGAAGTGACTAGCGGGACGAGCTCCTACAATGAGCAGTACTTC. Residues: CASSEVTSGTSSYNEQYF. The entire variable domain, with the rest obtained from reference TRBV9 and TRBJ2-7, is as follows: DSGVTQTPKHLITATGQRVTLRCSPRSGDLSVYWYQQSLDQGLQFLIQYYNGEERAKGNILERFSAQQFPDLHSELNLSSLELGDSALYFCASSEVTSGTSSYNEQYFGPGTRLTVT.

This clonotype was detected many times. The chain uses TRBV12-3 or TRBV12-4 and TRBJ2-4, with TRBD1 matching 9 bases. Germline trimming cut 6 bases from V and 5 bases from J; bases unmatched to any gene: 8. The length of the CDR3 is 15 residues. The CDR3 loop is CASSPTGGGENIQYF. CDR3 in DNA: TGTGCCAGCAGCCCTACAGGGGGCGGCGAAAACATTCAGTACTTC.

The gene calls are TRBV12-3 or TRBV12-4 and TRBJ2-5; 9 bases match TRBD1. The end of the DNA is better explained by TRBJ2-7, so the J call may be wrong. CDR3 length equals 14 residues. The CDR3 reads CASSRGTGSIEQYF. The CDR3 DNA sequence: TGTGCCAGCAGCCGAGGGACAGGGTCGATCGAGCAGTACTTC.

The gene calls are TRBV6-1 and TRBJ2-1; 8 bases map to TRBD2. Germline-derived CDR1 and CDR2 are MNHNS and SASEGT. The CDR3 has 17 amino acids. The trim removed 5 bases at V and 7 bases at J, leaving 16 bases unmatched. This chain's CDR3 is CASSRGTRDARGNEQFF. Here the CDR3 DNA reads TGTGCCAGCAGTCGGGGGACTAGAGATGCTAGGGGGAATGAGCAGTTCTTC.

This clonotype has just a few counts. The chain is built from TRBV29-1 and TRBJ1-4; D ambiguous. Germline V gene sequence: CDR1 SQVTM, CDR2 ANQGSEA. The CDR3 extends over 11 amino acids. Trimming shortened V by 3 bases and J by 4 bases, and 3 bases separated the two germline ends. For the CDR3, the DNA is TGCAGCGTTGACAATAATGAAAAACTGTTTTTT. Its protein is CSVDNNEKLFF.

The chain couples TRBV5-8 to TRBJ1-2; D uncertain. The germline CDR1 and CDR2 sequences are SGHTS and YDEGEE. The CDR3 spans 15 residues. Trimming took off 5 bases at V and 1 base at J, with 15 bases between the two ends. CDR3 loop: CASRVGTTYNYGYTF. In DNA, the CDR3 is TGTGCCAGCAGAGTGGGCACTACTTATAACTATGGCTACACCTTC.

The chain uses TRBV3-1 and TRBJ2-5; weak D call: TRBD2 (6 bases). CDR1 is LGHDT and CDR2 is YNNKEL in the germline V gene (reference sequence). CDR3 size: 14 residues. V lost 0 bases and J 4 bases, leaving 9 bases between the germline ends. The CDR3 nucleotides are TGTGCCAGCAGCCAAGATTGGGGGGTAGAGACCCAGTACTTC. Its protein product is CASSQDWGVETQYF.

Turning to this clonotype: A read error is possible here, since a much larger clone lies one base away. This chain joins TRBV29-1 and TRBJ2-5; TRBD1 matches 9 bases. CDR3 length: 11 residues. Germline assignment: CDR1 SQVTM and CDR2 ANQGSEA. The CDR3 nucleotides read TGCGGCGCGGACAGGGGTGGTGAGCAGTACTTC. This encodes CGADRGGEQYF. Full variable domain (missing parts from reference TRBV29-1 and TRBJ2-5): SAVISQKPSRDICQRGTSLTIQCQVDSQVTMMFWYRQQPGQSLTLIATANQGSEATYESGFVIDKFPISRPNLTFSTLTVSNMSPEDSSIYLCGADRGGEQYFGPGTRLLVL.

The rearrangement links TRBV5-4 to TRBJ2-2, with TRBD2 matching 12 bases. V lost 4 bases and J lost 6; bases outside the gene matches: 4. CDR1 and CDR2 from the germline V gene are SGHNT and YYREEE (reference sequence). The CDR3 has 15 amino acids. The CDR3 spells CASSPSSGRAGELFF. The DNA of the CDR3 is TGTGCCAGCAGCCCATCTAGCGGGAGGGCCGGGGAGCTGTTTTTT.

The chain joins TRBV6-1 to TRBJ2-2; 8 bases match TRBD2. Germline V gene lookup returns CDR1 MNHNS and CDR2 SASEGT. This CDR3 comprises 12 residues. Trimming took 11 bases from V and 4 from J; bases not matched to a gene: 3. Here the CDR3 reads CAHGGGTGELFF. The DNA for the CDR3 is TGTGCCCACGGGGGGGGCACCGGGGAGCTGTTTTTT.

The chain joins TRBV9 to TRBJ2-2, with D perhaps matching TRBD2 (7 bases). Trimming stripped 4 bases from V and 0 bases from J, with 28 bases between. The CDR3 totals 21 residues. Germline V gene sequence: CDR1 SGDLS, CDR2 YYNGEE. CDR3 nucleotide sequence: TGTGCCAGCAGCCCCCGAAGAGGGGGGGTGTCAGTGAGCCCGAACACCGGGGAGCTGTTTTTT. It specifies CASSPRRGGVSVSPNTGELFF.

This chain links TRBV27 with TRBJ2-3; D is ambiguous. V shed 0 bases and J shed 6 bases, with 16 bases lying between them. The CDR3 loop spans 16 amino acids. CDR1 is MNHEY and CDR2 is SMNVEV in the germline V gene (reference sequence). CDR3 in amino acids: CASSLSSSRGVDTQYF. Written as DNA, the CDR3 is TGTGCCAGCAGTTTATCGAGCAGTCGAGGTGTGGATACGCAGTATTTT.

This rearrangement joins TRBV5-1 to TRBJ2-5, with D uncertain. This CDR3 comprises 13 residues. Germline CDR1 SGHRS, CDR2 YFSETQ. The V gene lost 2 bases and the J gene lost 1 base, with 6 bases spanning the gap. The CDR3 region is CASSFVIQETQYF. Written as DNA, the CDR3 is TGCGCCAGCAGCTTTGTAATCCAAGAGACCCAGTACTTC.

This clonotype came up a few times. The chain carries TRBV20-1 and TRBJ2-7; D perhaps matches TRBD2 (5 bases). This CDR3 contains 16 residues. Germline CDR1 is DFQATT and CDR2 is SNEGSKA (reference sequence). The V gene lost 1 base and the J gene lost 6 bases, with 22 bases spanning the gap. The CDR3 coding sequence is TGCAGTGCTAGAGCCGCGGGTCCTAGTGGGGTTGGCGAGCAGTACTTC. As protein: CSARAAGPSGVGEQYF.

V usage is TRBV20-1 and J usage is TRBJ2-5; D is undetermined. V lost 1 base, J lost 2 bases, and 11 bases lay in between. Germline V gene data show CDR1 as DFQATT and CDR2 as SNEGSKA (reference sequence). The CDR3 spans 14 residues. As DNA, the CDR3 is TGCAGTGCTAGAGGGAACAGCTTGCAAGAGACCCAGTACTTC. Amino acid sequence: CSARGNSLQETQYF.

This chain links TRBV2 with TRBJ2-5; D remains unclear. The germline V gene encodes CDR1 SNHLY and CDR2 FYNNEI. V gave up 4 bases and J gave up 2 bases, with 5 bases separating them. This CDR3 contains 12 residues. The DNA of the CDR3 is TGTGCCAGCAGTGCAATTCAAGAGACCCAGTACTTC. This translates into CASSAIQETQYF.

The chain joins TRBV20-1 to TRBJ2-1, with D perhaps matching TRBD1 or TRBD2 (5 bases each). Trimming took off 7 bases at V and 14 bases at J, with 27 bases between the two ends. This CDR3 has 14 amino acids. CDR1 is DFQATT and CDR2 is SNEGSKA in the germline V gene (reference sequence). CDR3 residues: CSGLPGASLGTEFF. In DNA, the CDR3 is TGCAGTGGGTTACCTGGGGCCTCACTAGGGACGGAGTTCTTC.

This chain connects TRBV28 to TRBJ1-6; 8 bases line up with TRBD1. Looked up from germline, CDR1 is MDHEN and CDR2 is SYDVKM. This CDR3 is built from 15 residues. V dropped 6 bases and J dropped 10; count of bases not matched to a gene: 11. In nucleotides, the CDR3 is TGTGCCAGCAGATCCAGAGACAGGGGATACTCACCCCTCCACTTT. Translating gives CASRSRDRGYSPLHF.

A remark on this clonotype: This clone may be a read error of a much larger clone one base away. The chain carries TRBV27 and TRBJ2-6, with D perhaps matching TRBD2 (6 bases). This CDR3 comprises 16 residues. The germline V gene encodes CDR1 MNHEY and CDR2 SMNVEV (reference sequence). This chain's CDR3 is CTSTWRGDSGANVLTF. The CDR3 DNA follows: TGTACCAGCACCTGGAGGGGTGACTCTGGGGCCAACGTCCTGACTTTC.

V usage is TRBV27 and J usage is TRBJ2-7, with 8 bases matching TRBD1. Germline trimming cut 6 bases from V and 3 bases from J; bases unmatched to any gene: 10. The CDR3 runs to 15 residues. Germline CDR1 is MNHEY and CDR2 is SMNVEV (reference sequence). CDR3 DNA sequence: TGTGCCAGCAGCCCCGTGAGACAGGGGTTCTACGAGCAGTACTTC. It translates to CASSPVRQGFYEQYF.